This T cell receptor beta chain was sequenced during a study of cytomegalovirus exposure and HLA in healthy donors. After removal of 3 bases from V and 6 bases from J, the junction contained 5 bases not matched to a gene. CDR3 size: 14 residues. Germline V gives CDR1 LNHDA, CDR2 SQIVND (reference sequence). In the case of this clone: Its antigen is not identified.

Researchers ran the PCR with 60 Vbeta and 13 Jbeta primers. Clones were read by immunoSEQ multiplex PCR, and TCRdb kept only the in-frame ones, dropping some. The sample lists around 170,000 clones; over 75% were seen once. Study-wide results and limits: A list of approximately 150 TCR beta chains associated with cytomegalovirus was given. In a later analysis, V- and J-gene trimming of beta chains associated with a DCLRE1C missense variant, replicated independently. Accurate prediction of HLA-A and HLA-B alleles (for most subjects) was reportedly achieved from TCR beta sequences.

Sample: PBMCs. The clonotype originates from a man aged 50-60 years in good health and CMV-seropositive. V and J are TRBV19 and TRBJ2-5; 9 nucleotides agree with TRBD1. In DNA form, the CDR3 reads TGTGCCAGTAGTATTGGGGGACAGGGTAAGACCCAGTACTTC. As protein: CASSIGGQGKTQYF.